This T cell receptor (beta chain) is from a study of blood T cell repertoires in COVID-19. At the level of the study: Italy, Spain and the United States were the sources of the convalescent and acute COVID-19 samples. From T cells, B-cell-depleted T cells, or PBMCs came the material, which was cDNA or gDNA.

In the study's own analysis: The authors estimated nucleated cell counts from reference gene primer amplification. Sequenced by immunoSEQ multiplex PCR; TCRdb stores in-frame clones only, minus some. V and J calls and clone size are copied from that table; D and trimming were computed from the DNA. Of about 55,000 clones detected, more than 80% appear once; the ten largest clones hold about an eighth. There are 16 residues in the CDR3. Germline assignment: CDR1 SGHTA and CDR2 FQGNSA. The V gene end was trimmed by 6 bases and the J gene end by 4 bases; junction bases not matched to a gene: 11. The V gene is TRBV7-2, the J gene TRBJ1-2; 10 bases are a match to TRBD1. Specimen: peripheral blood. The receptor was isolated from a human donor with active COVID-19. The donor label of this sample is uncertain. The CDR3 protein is CASSRDRDRGGYGYTF. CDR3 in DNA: TGTGCCAGCAGTCGAGACCGGGACAGGGGAGGCTATGGCTACACCTTC. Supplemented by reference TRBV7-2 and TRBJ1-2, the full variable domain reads GAGVSQSPSNKVTEKGKDVELRCDPISGHTALYWYRQSLGQGLEFLIYFQGNSAPDKSGLPSDRFSAERTGGSVSTLTIQRTQQEDSAVYLCASSRDRDRGGYGYTFGSGTRLTVV.